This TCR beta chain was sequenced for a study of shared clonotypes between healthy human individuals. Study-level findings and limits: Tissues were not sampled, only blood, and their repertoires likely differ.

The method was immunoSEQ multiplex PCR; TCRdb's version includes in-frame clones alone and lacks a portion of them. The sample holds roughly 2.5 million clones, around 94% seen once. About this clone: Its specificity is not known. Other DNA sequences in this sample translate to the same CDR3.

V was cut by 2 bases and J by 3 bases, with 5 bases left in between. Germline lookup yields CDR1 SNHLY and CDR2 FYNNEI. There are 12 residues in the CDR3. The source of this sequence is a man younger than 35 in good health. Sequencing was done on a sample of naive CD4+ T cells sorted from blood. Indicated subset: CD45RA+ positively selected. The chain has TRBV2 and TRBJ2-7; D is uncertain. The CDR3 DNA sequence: TGTGCCAGCAGTGAAACTGGCTACGAGCAGTACTTC. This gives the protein CASSETGYEQYF.